Below are 28 T cell receptor beta chains sequenced from a single sample in a study of shared clonotypes between healthy human individuals. Profiling relied on immunoSEQ multiplex PCR, and the TCRdb table lists in-frame clones only, not all of them. This table has about 2.3 million clones, roughly 92% appearing once. Sequenced sample: naive CD4+ T cells from PBMCs. Sample subset: CD45RA+ positively selected. Receptors were obtained from a man between 18 and 29 years old in good health. Some clones in this sample may be carry-over from other donors' samples.

The rearrangement joins TRBV6-5 to TRBJ1-5; the match to TRBD1 covers 8 bases. The CDR3 is made up of 14 amino acids. The trim removed 1 base at V and 5 bases at J, leaving 1 base unmatched. CDR1 and CDR2 from the germline V gene are MNHEY and SVGAGI. The CDR3 bases are TGTGCCAGCAGTTACTTGGACAGGGATCAGCCCCAGCATTTT. Its protein is CASSYLDRDQPQHF.

The sample holds one count of this clone. The V and J genes are TRBV20-1 and TRBJ2-7, with D possibly being TRBD2 (6 bases). From germline, CDR1 is DFQATT and CDR2 SNEGSKA (reference sequence). The V end lost 6 bases, the J end lost 7 bases, and 13 bases lay between the germline ends. This CDR3 spans 11 amino acids. In DNA form, the CDR3 reads TGCAGTGCCCGCACCCGGGGGGAGCAGTACTTC. Protein sequence: CSARTRGEQYF.

This chain joins TRBV30 and TRBJ2-7; 8 nucleotides align to TRBD1. V lost 2 bases to trimming and J lost 1 base; unmatched junction nucleotides: 7. The germline CDR1 and CDR2 sequences are GTSNPN and SVGIG (reference sequence). The CDR3 is 15 residues long. The CDR3 DNA is TGTGCCTGGAGTCGTCGAGGGACAGGATCCTACGAGCAGTACTTC. The encoded protein is CAWSRRGTGSYEQYF. The complete variable domain, with remaining parts taken from reference TRBV30 and TRBJ2-7, reads SQTIHQWPATLVQPVGSPLSLECTVEGTSNPNLYWYRQAAGRGLQLLFYSVGIGQISSEVPQNLSASRPQDRQFILSSKKLLLSDSGFYLCAWSRRGTGSYEQYFGPGTRLTVT.

The J gene is TRBJ2-1, the V gene TRBV9, with 7 bases identical to TRBD2. V trimming: 0 bases; J trimming: 2 bases; junction bases outside the gene matches: 2. The germline CDR1 and CDR2 sequences are SGDLS and YYNGEE. The CDR3 spans 15 residues. CDR3 protein: CASSVDLAAYNEQFF. CDR3 coding DNA: TGTGCCAGCAGCGTAGATCTAGCGGCCTACAATGAGCAGTTCTTC.

The genes are TRBV27 and TRBJ1-5; D might be TRBD1 (6 bases). Trimming left V 6 bases short and J 7 bases short, with 22 bases between. The length of the CDR3 is 16 residues. The germline gives CDR1 MNHEY, CDR2 SMNVEV (reference sequence). The CDR3 loop is CASRSYLGQGNQPQHF. The CDR3 region has the DNA TGTGCCAGCAGATCCTACCTCGGGCAGGGGAACCAGCCCCAGCATTTT.

V is TRBV19 and J is TRBJ1-2, with 7 positions matching TRBD1. The CDR3 is 14 amino acids. Germline lookup yields CDR1 LNHDA and CDR2 SQIVND (reference sequence). The V segment lost 6 bases and the J segment 4 bases; nucleotides outside the gene matches: 8. DNA of the CDR3: TGTGCCAGTAGGATCCAGACAGGGTCCTATGGCTACACCTTC. Protein product: CASRIQTGSYGYTF. Full variable domain (outside the CDR3, taken from reference TRBV19 and TRBJ1-2): DGGITQSPKYLFRKEGQNVTLSCEQNLNHDAMYWYRQDPGQGLRLIYYSQIVNDFQKGDIAEGYSVSREKKESFPLTVTSAQKNPTAFYLCASRIQTGSYGYTFGSGTRLTVV.

J is TRBJ2-7 and V is TRBV5-6; D ambiguous. V was trimmed by 4 bases and J by 1 base, leaving 6 bases between them. This CDR3 is 12 amino acids long. The germline CDR1 and CDR2 sequences are SGHDT and YYEEEE. In nucleotides, the CDR3 is TGTGCCAGCAGCCCGCGATCCTACGAGCAGTACTTC. It translates to CASSPRSYEQYF. The variable domain in full, with the rest retrieved from reference TRBV5-6 and TRBJ2-7, is DAGVTQSPTHLIKTRGQQVTLRCSPKSGHDTVSWYQQALGQGPQFIFQYYEEEERQRGNFPDRFSGHQFPNYSSELNVNALLLGDSALYLCASSPRSYEQYFGPGTRLTVT.

The chain uses TRBV7-7 and TRBJ1-3; 7 positions match TRBD1. Germline V gene lookup returns CDR1 SSHAT and CDR2 FNYEAQ (reference sequence). The length of the CDR3 is 20 residues. V shed 5 bases and J 0 bases; nucleotides not matched to a gene: 19. CDR3 coding DNA: TGTGCCAGCAGCCCCAGGGGGGCAGGTCTAATGGGGTTCTCTGGAAACACCATATATTTT. This gives the protein CASSPRGAGLMGFSGNTIYF.

V gene TRBV9 combines with J gene TRBJ2-2; unclear D gene. Trimming stripped 4 bases from V and 4 bases from J, with 17 bases between. The CDR3 has 16 amino acids. Germline V gene data show CDR1 as SGDLS and CDR2 as YYNGEE. The DNA of the CDR3 is TGTGCCAGCAGCCCCTCGCGGTGGGAAGGCACCGGGGAGCTGTTTTTT. It yields the protein CASSPSRWEGTGELFF.

The CDR3 sequence: CASSQALASYSYEQYF. In DNA, the CDR3 is TGCGCCAGCAGCCAAGCTCTAGCGTCCTACTCCTACGAGCAGTACTTC. The chain uses TRBV4-3 and TRBJ2-7; possible D gene TRBD2, 6 bases. Per the germline V gene, CDR1 is LGHNA and CDR2 is YSLEER. There are 16 residues in the CDR3. Trimming removed 1 base from V and 0 bases from J, with 13 bases in between.

V is TRBV18 and J is TRBJ2-7; 9 nucleotides align to TRBD2. The J segment lost 6 bases and the V segment lost 7 bases, leaving 13 bases of the junction unmatched. CDR3 length: 15 amino acids. In germline, CDR1 is KGHSH, CDR2 LQKENI. The CDR3 DNA is TGTGCCAGCTTAGACGCCTGGGGGGGACTAGCCGAGCAGTACTTC. As protein: CASLDAWGGLAEQYF.

V and J are TRBV7-8 and TRBJ2-1, with TRBD2 matching 7 bases. The CDR3 sequence is 15 residues long. The germline CDR1 and CDR2 sequences are SGHVS and FQNEAQ. V lost 1 base, J lost 3 bases, and 3 bases stayed unmatched. The CDR3 nucleotides are TGTGCCAGCAGCTTAGTCGGCGGGAGCTACAATGAGCAGTTCTTC. The encoded protein is CASSLVGGSYNEQFF.

The chain joins TRBV18 to TRBJ1-2, with D unclear. Trimming took 3 bases from V and 6 from J, leaving 14 bases between them. Per the germline V gene, CDR1 is KGHSH and CDR2 is LQKENI. The CDR3 loop spans 14 amino acids. The CDR3, as DNA: TGTGCCAGCTCACCCGGGCGCATGGGTCATGGCTACACCTTC. This codes for CASSPGRMGHGYTF. Variable domain in full (rest from reference TRBV18 and TRBJ1-2): NAGVMQNPRHLVRRRGQEARLRCSPMKGHSHVYWYRQLPEEGLKFMVYLQKENIIDESGMPKERFSAEFPKEGPSILRIQQVVRGDSAAYFCASSPGRMGHGYTFGSGTRLTVV.

The chain carries TRBV30 and TRBJ1-1, with D possibly TRBD1 on 6 matching bases. Germline assignment: CDR1 GTSNPN and CDR2 SVGIG (reference sequence). The CDR3 runs 14 residues. V shed 3 bases and J shed 5 bases, with 16 bases lying between them. The CDR3 spells CAWRKSGARTEAFF. As DNA, the CDR3 is TGTGCCTGGAGGAAATCGGGGGCCAGGACTGAAGCTTTCTTT.

In its sample, this clone was seen once. The V call is TRBV5-4, the J call TRBJ1-2, with no clear D. The CDR3 is 14 residues long. In germline, CDR1 is SGHNT, CDR2 YYREEE (reference sequence). V shed 5 bases and J shed 0 bases, with 11 bases lying between them. The CDR3 is CASSYDTTNYGYTF. The CDR3 DNA reads as TGTGCCAGCAGTTACGACACAACTAACTATGGCTACACCTTC.

With respect to this clone: Distinct nucleotide sequences in the sample also encode this CDR3. The rearrangement links TRBV10-3 to TRBJ2-3, with 9 bases that match TRBD2. Trimming removed 5 bases from V and 5 bases from J; junction bases left unmatched: 5. Looked up from germline, CDR1 is ENHRY and CDR2 is SYGVKD. This CDR3 is 14 amino acids long. In DNA form, the CDR3 reads TGTGCCATCAGTCCGGGACTAGCTGGAGATACGCAGTATTTT. This encodes CAISPGLAGDTQYF.

The V gene is TRBV29-1, the J gene TRBJ1-2, with D possibly being TRBD1 (6 bases). Trimming took 4 bases from V and 0 from J, leaving 18 bases between them. Germline V gives CDR1 SQVTM, CDR2 ANQGSEA. The CDR3 is 16 amino acids. The CDR3 loop reads CSVATRDTDPNYGYTF. In DNA form, the CDR3 reads TGCAGCGTTGCAACGCGGGACACCGACCCTAACTATGGCTACACCTTC.

The chain employs TRBV7-9 and TRBJ2-1; TRBD2 agrees at 8 bases. V gave up 7 bases and J gave up 6 bases; unmatched junction bases: 8. This CDR3 region has 14 residues. Germline CDR1 SEHNR, CDR2 FQNEAQ (reference sequence). Here the CDR3 DNA reads TGTGCCAGCACTCCTCAACTAGCGGCCAATGAGCAGTTCTTC. Its protein is CASTPQLAANEQFF.

V and J are TRBV19 and TRBJ1-2; D may be TRBD1 (5 bases). Germline V lookup: CDR1 LNHDA, CDR2 SQIVND (reference sequence). This CDR3 has 15 amino acids. V was pared by 2 bases and J by 5 bases, with 15 bases between. This chain's CDR3 is CASSITAIGDYGYTF. CDR3 DNA sequence: TGTGCCAGTAGTATAACAGCGATAGGGGATTATGGCTACACCTTC.

CDR3 sequence reads: CASRTTGLVYEQYF. CDR3 in DNA: TGCGCCAGCCGAACGACAGGGTTGGTCTACGAGCAGTACTTC. The chain couples TRBV5-1 to TRBJ2-7; 7 bases align to TRBD1. The CDR3 loop spans 14 amino acids. J lost 3 bases, V lost 7 bases, and 10 bases had no gene match. The germline V gene encodes CDR1 SGHRS and CDR2 YFSETQ. Combining the CDR3 with reference TRBV5-1 and TRBJ2-7 gives the whole variable domain KAGVTQTPRYLIKTRGQQVTLSCSPISGHRSVSWYQQTPGQGLQFLFEYFSETQRNKGNFPGRFSGRQFSNSRSEMNVSTLELGDSALYLCASRTTGLVYEQYFGPGTRLTVT.

This sequence joins TRBV18 and TRBJ2-7; D unclear. The CDR3 is 15 residues long. Trimming took off 2 bases at V and 1 base at J, with 12 bases between the two ends. The V gene's germline CDR1 is KGHSH and CDR2 LQKENI. Written as DNA, the CDR3 is TGTGCCAGCTCACCAGATTTGACACGTTCCTACGAGCAGTACTTC. Protein: CASSPDLTRSYEQYF.

The chain has TRBV29-1 and TRBJ2-2; D gene unclear. Trimming removed 4 bases from V and 2 bases from J, with 5 bases in between. Per germline, CDR1 SQVTM and CDR2 ANQGSEA. The CDR3 runs 12 residues. The CDR3 bases are TGCAGCGTTGGGATTAACACCGGGGAGCTGTTTTTT. This gives the protein CSVGINTGELFF.

The chain employs TRBV6-5 and TRBJ1-4; D gene ambiguous. This CDR3 spans 12 amino acids. CDR1 and CDR2 from the germline V gene are MNHEY and SVGAGI. V was trimmed by 7 bases and J by 5 bases, leaving 8 bases between them. This CDR3 is CASNQGNEKLFF. Written as DNA, the CDR3 is TGTGCCAGCAACCAAGGGAATGAAAAACTGTTTTTT.

The chain couples TRBV28 to TRBJ2-3; D is unresolved. CDR1 and CDR2 from the germline V gene are MDHEN and SYDVKM. Between the trimmed V and J ends, which lost 4 bases and 4 bases, there was a span of 12 bases. CDR3 size: 14 residues. CDR3 residues: CASSSPGPADTQYF. The DNA for the CDR3 is TGTGCCAGCAGTTCTCCCGGCCCTGCAGATACGCAGTATTTT.

Concerning this clone: Distinct nucleotide sequences in the sample also encode this CDR3. The gene calls are TRBV7-3 and TRBJ2-5; 16 nucleotides line up with TRBD2. Per germline, CDR1 SGHTA and CDR2 FQGTGA. The CDR3 runs to 17 residues. V shed 2 bases and J 4 bases; nucleotides not matched to a gene: 4. The chain's CDR3 is CASSLGTSGRVGETQYF. The CDR3 bases are TGTGCCAGCAGCTTAGGGACTAGCGGGAGGGTAGGAGAGACCCAGTACTTC.

This clone came up once. The sample holds other DNA sequences that translate to the same CDR3. The V and J genes are TRBV5-1 and TRBJ2-7, with TRBD1 as a possible D gene (5 bases). Germline V gene data show CDR1 as SGHRS and CDR2 as YFSETQ. CDR3 length: 13 amino acids. The V and J ends lost 0 bases and 7 bases respectively, with 11 bases between them. Here the CDR3 reads CASSLVVTGEQYF. The CDR3 bases are TGCGCCAGCAGCTTGGTTGTCACAGGTGAGCAGTACTTC.

The chain employs TRBV30 and TRBJ2-5; 9 bases agree with TRBD1. After removal of 4 bases from V and 2 bases from J, the junction contained 5 bases not matched to a gene. The CDR3 totals 14 residues. CDR1 and CDR2 from the germline V gene are GTSNPN and SVGIG (reference sequence). The CDR3 DNA reads TGTGCCTGGAACAGGGGGCGGGGGCAAGAGACCCAGTACTTC. Translation: CAWNRGRGQETQYF.

The V gene is TRBV19, the J gene TRBJ1-4; D gene ambiguous. Per the germline V gene, CDR1 is LNHDA and CDR2 is SQIVND (reference sequence). The CDR3 is made up of 17 amino acids. V was clipped by 3 bases and J by 0 bases, with 14 bases between them. Here the CDR3 reads CASSMNLPKTTNEKLFF. DNA for the CDR3: TGTGCCAGTAGTATGAATCTGCCGAAGACAACTAATGAAAAACTGTTTTTT.